Given below is one TCR beta chain in context. The CDR3 is made up of 15 amino acids. Trimming cost V 2 bases and J 4 bases, with 15 bases left between them. In germline, CDR1 is MNHEY, CDR2 SMNVEV (reference sequence). Only in-frame clones appear in the TCRdb table, and some are missing; sequencing was by immunoSEQ multiplex PCR. The sample has about 70,000 clones, roughly nine tenths seen once. The sample originates from a study of technical replicates of blood from four donors. The TCR originated in a human donor in good health. The genes are TRBV27 and TRBJ2-7; possibly TRBD2 for D (5 bases). Sequencing input: T cells isolated from PBMCs. CDR3 residues: CASSLNAGYPYEQYF. The CDR3 region has the DNA TGTGCCAGCAGTTTAAACGCGGGCTACCCATACGAGCAGTACTTC.